This record concerns one T cell receptor (beta chain) sequence. The antigen remains unidentified. Germline CDR1 reads LNHDA; CDR2 reads SQIVND (reference sequence). The CDR3 extends over 16 amino acids. Trimming removed 3 bases from V and 0 bases from J, with 12 bases in between. PCR involved 60 Vbeta and 13 Jbeta primers. Clones were read by immunoSEQ multiplex PCR, and TCRdb kept only the in-frame ones, dropping some. The top ten clones hold approximately 4.3% of a sample with fewer than 150,000 clones, about four fifths of them seen once. The data derive from a study of cytomegalovirus exposure and HLA in healthy donors. Overall study findings and caveats: Confirmation in vitro established that a few CMV-associated chains were specific for CMV antigens.

V gene TRBV19 combines with J gene TRBJ1-3; D gene uncertain. The sample consisted of PBMCs. The TCR sequence derives from a man aged 25 to 40 in good health. CDR3: CASSIVRQRSGNTIYF. CDR3 DNA sequence: TGTGCCAGTAGTATCGTCCGCCAGCGCTCTGGAAACACCATATATTTT.